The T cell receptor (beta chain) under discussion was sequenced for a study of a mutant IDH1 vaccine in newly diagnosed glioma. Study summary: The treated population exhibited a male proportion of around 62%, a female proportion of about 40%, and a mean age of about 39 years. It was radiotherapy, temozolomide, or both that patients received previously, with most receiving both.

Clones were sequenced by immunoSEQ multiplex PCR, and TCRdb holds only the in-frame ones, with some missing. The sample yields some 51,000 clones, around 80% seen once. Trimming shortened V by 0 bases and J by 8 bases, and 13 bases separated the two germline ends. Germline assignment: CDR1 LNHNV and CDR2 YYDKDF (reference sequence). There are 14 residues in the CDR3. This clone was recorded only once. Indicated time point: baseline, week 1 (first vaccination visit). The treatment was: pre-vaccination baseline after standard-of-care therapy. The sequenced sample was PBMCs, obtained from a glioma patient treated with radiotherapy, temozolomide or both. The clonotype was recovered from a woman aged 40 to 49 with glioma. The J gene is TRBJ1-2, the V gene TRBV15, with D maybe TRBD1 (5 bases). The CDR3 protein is CATSRDRVPEGYTF. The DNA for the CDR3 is TGTGCCACCAGCAGAGACAGGGTACCGGAAGGCTACACCTTC.